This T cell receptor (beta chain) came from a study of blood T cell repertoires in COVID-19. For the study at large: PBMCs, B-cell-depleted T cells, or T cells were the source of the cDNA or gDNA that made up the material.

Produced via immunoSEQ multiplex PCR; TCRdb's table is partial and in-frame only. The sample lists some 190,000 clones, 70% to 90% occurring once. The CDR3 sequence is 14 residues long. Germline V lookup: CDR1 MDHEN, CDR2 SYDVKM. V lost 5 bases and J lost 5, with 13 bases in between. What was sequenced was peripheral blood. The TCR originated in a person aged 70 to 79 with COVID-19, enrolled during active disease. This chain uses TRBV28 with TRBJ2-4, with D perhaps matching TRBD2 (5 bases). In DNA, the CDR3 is TGTGCCAGCAGTGAGGGCGGCAGCGAAAACATTCAGTACTTC. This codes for CASSEGGSENIQYF.